This is a list of T cell receptor beta chains from one sample in a study of beta chain features in type 1 diabetes. Assay used: immunoSEQ multiplex PCR; TCRdb lists only in-frame clones, some missing. Of 120,000 or so clones listed, 17% are singletons. The source material was central memory CD4+ T cells from blood. The receptors here all came from a man between 18 and 35 years old with type 1 diabetes. CDR3s include the opening cysteine and the closing phenylalanine or tryptophan. Fields, in order: clone size, J gene, V gene, CDR3 protein. Only some rows state a clone size, as once, few, many or a class for expanded clones.

few | TRBJ1-1 | TRBV18 | CASSPVGGTEAFF
NA | TRBJ2-3 | TRBV6-5 | CASSLLAGTDTQYF
NA | TRBJ2-1 | TRBV27 | CASSLSLAGTYNEQFF
NA | TRBJ2-3 | TRBV7-9 | CASSQGQGTDTQYF
NA | TRBJ2-3 | TRBV2 | CANRRDLSTDTQYF
few | TRBJ2-1 | TRBV5-1 | CASSVLAGVSYNEQFF
few | TRBJ2-5 | TRBV14 | CASSPGLGKETQYF
NA | TRBJ2-1 | TRBV2 | CASSPDSSNEQFF
NA | TRBJ1-6 | TRBV7-2 | CASSPPGTGGGSPLHF
few | TRBJ2-7 | TRBV2 | CASSEDGRISYEQYF
NA | TRBJ2-5 | TRBV10-3 | CAIRPGLGAQETQYF
few | TRBJ2-5 | TRBV7-2 | CASSRGAGGGETQYF
NA | TRBJ2-1 | TRBV7-2 | CASSLEADPSYNEQFF
NA | TRBJ2-4 | TRBV28 | CASSSHRGGNIQYF
few | TRBJ1-1 | TRBV27 | CASQPAGQGFTEAFF
NA | TRBJ2-1 | TRBV5-1 | CASSTQQGPNEQFF
many | TRBJ2-6 | TRBV19 | CASRAVTSGANVLTF
few | TRBJ2-5 | TRBV5-4 | CASSLNSGGGETQYF
few | TRBJ2-1 | TRBV7-2 | CASSSDRVNNEQFF
NA | TRBJ2-1 | TRBV5-8 | CASSRQGQNEQFF
many | TRBJ2-7 | TRBV7-2 | CASGGKRDEQYF
many | TRBJ2-3 | TRBV11-2 | CASSLVAGAVDTQYF
few | TRBJ1-5 | TRBV30 | CAWRSRGNSNQPQHF
NA | TRBJ1-2 | TRBV30 | CAWTVLRSYTF
few | TRBJ1-1 | TRBV4-2 | CASRDYRVGNTEAFF
few | TRBJ2-3 | TRBV28 | CATGGLLGVGTDTQYF
NA | TRBJ2-5 | TRBV7-2 | CASSQDLRGLVQETQYF
few | TRBJ1-2 | TRBV30 | CAWSGRGSNGYTF
few | TRBJ2-1 | TRBV30 | CAWSLKGGSNEQFF
few | TRBJ2-5 | TRBV7-9 | CASSLAGGETQYF
NA | TRBJ2-1 | TRBV7-3 | CASSRDSSSYNEQFF
NA | TRBJ2-6 | TRBV19 | CASSQTRYANVLTF
few | TRBJ2-7 | TRBV7-2 | CASSRDNSYEQYF
few | TRBJ2-2 | TRBV19 | CASKGLAANTGELFF
NA | TRBJ2-3 | TRBV6-5 | CASSYSADRGDTQYF
NA | TRBJ1-5 | TRBV30 | CAWSPPNQPQHF
few | TRBJ2-5 | TRBV30 | CAWSRRGAQETQYF
NA | TRBJ2-3 | TRBV7-2 | CASSLNEAGGQYF
NA | TRBJ2-7 | TRBV2 | CASSEGVGPPSYEQYF
many | TRBJ2-1 | TRBV7-2 | CASSSASGVNEQFF
once | TRBJ1-2 | TRBV6-1 | CASSGRGNYGYTF
NA | TRBJ1-2 | TRBV7-9 | CASSPDGSFNYGYTF
once | TRBJ2-3 | TRBV28 | CASSFHPGGTDTQYF
NA | TRBJ2-4 | TRBV27 | CASSLGPLREAKNIQYF
few | TRBJ2-7 | TRBV21-1 | CASSITCGSGTGSDEQYF
few | TRBJ1-4 | TRBV18 | CASSPGDWGEKLFF
NA | TRBJ2-1 | TRBV5-6 | CASSLQQGNEQFF
NA | TRBJ2-6 | TRBV4-3 | CASSQEASFSSGANVLTF
few | TRBJ1-2 | TRBV30 | CAWSVAGEGYTF
few | TRBJ2-3 | TRBV7-9 | CASSSLLAGVTDTQYF
few | TRBJ1-2 | TRBV2 | CASSAPPLGGYTF